Below are 23 T cell receptor beta chains sequenced from a single sample in a study of shared clonotypes between healthy human individuals (dated by TCRdb to 2018 to 2021). Libraries were constructed by the immunoSEQ multiplex PCR assay. TCRdb obtained this table from immuneACCESS and retained in-frame rearrangements with V and J assigned. These tables miss some clones; where compared with another copy, unresolved V genes account for less than half of the shortfall, and the remainder is unexplained. In this sample the table shows approximately 700,000 clones, around four fifths of which occur a single time. Of the sample, around 1.8% is held by the ten largest clones. The specimen sequenced was memory CD4+ T cells sorted from blood. Sample cell subset or site, as interpreted from the label and publication: CD45RA-negative fraction. The receptors originated from a woman aged 25 to 39 in good health.

V usage is TRBV27 and J usage is TRBJ1-2; 10 nucleotides line up with TRBD1. The CDR3 length is 17 residues. Germline V lookup: CDR1 MNHEY, CDR2 SMNVEV (reference sequence). The J segment lost 0 bases and the V segment lost 1 base, leaving 5 bases of the junction unmatched. Written as DNA, the CDR3 is TGTGCCAGCAGTTTATTCGGGACAGGGGCCGCTAACTATGGCTACACCTTC. Translated: CASSLFGTGAANYGYTF.

Here the CDR3 reads CASSLGANGANVLTF. The DNA for the CDR3 is TGTGCCAGCAGCCTGGGAGCGAACGGGGCCAACGTCCTGACTTTC. The chain combines TRBV6-1 with TRBJ2-6; a possible D gene is TRBD2 (5 bases). Germline lookup yields CDR1 MNHNS and CDR2 SASEGT. The CDR3 totals 15 residues. V shed 6 bases and J shed 4 bases, with 13 bases lying between them.

The rearrangement links TRBV28 to TRBJ1-5, with 7 bases lining up with TRBD1. This CDR3 contains 13 residues. V lost 6 bases to trimming and J lost 7 bases; unmatched junction nucleotides: 6. CDR1 is MDHEN and CDR2 is SYDVKM in the germline V gene. The CDR3, as DNA: TGTGCCAGCAGCGAGGGGGCGGGACAGCCCCAGCATTTT. Translated: CASSEGAGQPQHF.

The chain is built from TRBV6-5 and TRBJ1-1; D call uncertain. Per germline, CDR1 MNHEY and CDR2 SVGAGI. CDR3 length: 13 amino acids. V shed 5 bases and J shed 3 bases, with 10 bases lying between them. CDR3 residues: CASSNQRDTEAFF. The CDR3 coding sequence is TGTGCCAGCAGTAACCAACGCGACACTGAAGCTTTCTTT.

The V call is TRBV2, the J call TRBJ2-7; D unresolved. The germline V gene has CDR1 SNHLY and CDR2 FYNNEI. The CDR3 covers 14 residues. Trimming shortened V by 4 bases and J by 1 base, and 11 bases separated the two germline ends. The CDR3 region is CASSGSEISYEQYF. The CDR3 region has the DNA TGTGCCAGCAGTGGCTCCGAGATTTCCTACGAGCAGTACTTC.

V usage is TRBV27 and J usage is TRBJ2-1, with TRBD1 matching 7 bases. V shed 6 bases, J shed 12 bases, and the junction held 17 bases outside the gene matches. Per the germline V gene, CDR1 is MNHEY and CDR2 is SMNVEV (reference sequence). The CDR3 length is 15 residues. The CDR3 protein is CASSNRDTRTGAQFF. The CDR3 nucleotides read TGTGCCAGCAGCAATCGGGACACCCGAACAGGGGCGCAGTTCTTC.

The rearrangement joins TRBV11-2 to TRBJ2-7; 8 bases map to TRBD2. The CDR3 contains 17 residues. CDR1 is SGHAT, CDR2 FQNNGV, per germline. J lost 5 bases, V lost 4 bases, and 16 bases had no gene match. CDR3 sequence reads: CASSSSLTSVPSHEQYF. The CDR3 nucleotides are TGTGCCAGCAGCTCGAGTCTGACTAGCGTACCATCTCACGAGCAGTACTTC.

CDR3 DNA sequence: TGTGCCAGCAGCCAGCTTCTAGCGCCTCTTGAAAACAATGAGCAGTTCTTC. Translated, it gives CASSQLLAPLENNEQFF. J is TRBJ2-1 and V is TRBV28, with a tentative D call TRBD2 (6 bases). Per germline, CDR1 MDHEN and CDR2 SYDVKM. The CDR3 is 17 amino acids. V dropped 6 bases and J dropped 5 bases, with 23 bases sitting between them.

The V call is TRBV5-4, the J call TRBJ1-1; possibly TRBD1 for D (6 bases). V lost 5 bases, J lost 0 bases, and 11 bases lay in between. This CDR3 has 14 amino acids. Germline CDR1 reads SGHNT; CDR2 reads YYREEE (reference sequence). CDR3 amino acids: CASSWDILNTEAFF. CDR3 DNA sequence: TGTGCCAGCAGTTGGGACATCCTGAACACTGAAGCTTTCTTT. Based on the CDR3 plus reference TRBV5-4 and TRBJ1-1, the full variable domain is ETGVTQSPTHLIKTRGQQVTLRCSSQSGHNTVSWYQQALGQGPQFIFQYYREEENGRGNFPPRFSGLQFPNYSSELNVNALELDDSALYLCASSWDILNTEAFFGQGTRLTVV.

The chain has TRBV28 and TRBJ1-4, with 10 bases matching TRBD1. This CDR3 spans 15 amino acids. V lost 7 bases and J lost 5; bases outside the gene matches: 7. Germline assignment: CDR1 MDHEN and CDR2 SYDVKM. The CDR3 DNA reads TGTGCCAGCAAGTTATGGGACAGGGGAAATGAAAAACTGTTTTTT. Its translation: CASKLWDRGNEKLFF.

This clone appeared many times. Other DNA sequences in this specimen translate into the identical CDR3. The rearrangement joins TRBV6-5 to TRBJ2-3; perhaps TRBD2 as D (6 bases). Trimming took 5 bases from V and 4 from J, leaving 16 bases between them. The CDR3 is 15 amino acids. Germline V gives CDR1 MNHEY, CDR2 SVGAGI. This CDR3 is CASSTLGGESDTQYF. The DNA of the CDR3 is TGTGCCAGCAGTACCCTGGGGGGAGAATCAGATACGCAGTATTTT.

The V gene is TRBV30, the J gene TRBJ1-4; 11 bases align to TRBD1. The CDR3 extends over 14 amino acids. Trimming at V came to 6 bases and at J to 7 bases, leaving 7 bases not matched to a gene. Germline CDR1 reads GTSNPN; CDR2 reads SVGIG (reference sequence). CDR3: CACTFGTGGEKLFF. DNA of the CDR3: TGTGCCTGTACCTTCGGGACAGGGGGTGAAAAACTGTTTTTT.

The chain joins TRBV5-1 to TRBJ2-5; the D gene is possibly TRBD2 (6 bases). Looked up from germline, CDR1 is SGHRS and CDR2 is YFSETQ. V gave up 3 bases and J gave up 5 bases, with 14 bases separating them. The CDR3 consists of 14 residues. CDR3 region: CASSSSEGHETQYF. In nucleotides, the CDR3 is TGCGCCAGCAGCTCGTCGGAGGGGCACGAGACCCAGTACTTC.

The chain has TRBV25-1 and TRBJ2-5; a possible D gene is TRBD2 (6 bases). The assigned J gene may be wrong: the sequence end matches TRBJ2-7 better. The V gene's germline CDR1 is MGHDK and CDR2 SYGVNS. The CDR3 is 12 residues long. The CDR3 sequence: CASGTGTYEQYF. CDR3 coding DNA: TGTGCCAGCGGGACTGGAACCTACGAGCAGTACTTC.

The chain uses TRBV12-1 and TRBJ2-1; TRBD2, the D gene given by the table, was not confirmed from the DNA. TRBV12-1 counts as a pseudogene. CDR3 length: 17 amino acids. The CDR3 loop reads CASSFAVGGSPHDEQFF. The CDR3 nucleotides read TGTGCCAGCAGCTTTGCTGTTGGCGGGAGCCCCCATGATGAGCAGTTCTTC.

V and J are TRBV19 and TRBJ2-7; TRBD1 is a possible D gene (5 bases). This CDR3 has 14 residues. Per the germline V gene, CDR1 is LNHDA and CDR2 is SQIVND (reference sequence). Trimming removed 9 bases at V and 3 bases at J, with 18 bases between. The CDR3 loop is CASKAQDNFYEQYF. DNA for the CDR3: TGTGCCAGCAAGGCTCAGGACAACTTCTACGAGCAGTACTTC. Complete variable domain (other parts from reference TRBV19 and TRBJ2-7): DGGITQSPKYLFRKEGQNVTLSCEQNLNHDAMYWYRQDPGQGLRLIYYSQIVNDFQKGDIAEGYSVSREKKESFPLTVTSAQKNPTAFYLCASKAQDNFYEQYFGPGTRLTVT.

This clone came up once. The J gene is TRBJ1-2, the V gene TRBV5-6, with a tentative D call TRBD1 (6 bases). CDR1 is SGHDT and CDR2 is YYEEEE in the germline V gene. The V gene lost 3 bases and the J gene lost 10 bases, with 16 bases spanning the gap. The CDR3 has 13 amino acids. This CDR3 is CASSSTGAVDYTF. As DNA, the CDR3 is TGTGCCAGCAGCTCGACGGGGGCAGTAGACTACACCTTC.

Turning to this clone: The same CDR3 is also encoded by other DNA sequences in this sample. The V gene is TRBV20-1, the J gene TRBJ2-7; D may be TRBD1 (5 bases). Trimming left V 3 bases short and J 5 bases short, with 8 bases between. The CDR3 consists of 11 residues. Germline V gives CDR1 DFQATT, CDR2 SNEGSKA (reference sequence). CDR3 in amino acids: CSASRDHEQYF. CDR3 nucleotide sequence: TGCAGTGCTAGCAGGGATCACGAGCAGTACTTC.

Concerning this clone itself: The same CDR3 is also encoded by other DNA sequences in this sample. The chain carries TRBV5-1 and TRBJ1-3, with 8 bases lining up with TRBD1. The CDR3 has 15 amino acids. The germline V gene encodes CDR1 SGHRS and CDR2 YFSETQ. V was clipped by 4 bases and J by 4 bases; unmatched bases: 7. The CDR3 nucleotides are TGCGCCAGCAGCCCGGGACAGGAGGGCGGAAACACCATATATTTT. This gives the protein CASSPGQEGGNTIYF.

This clone was detected only once. This rearrangement joins TRBV28 to TRBJ1-4; TRBD1 might be the D (6 bases). CDR1 and CDR2 from the germline V gene are MDHEN and SYDVKM. Trimming removed 5 bases from V and 5 bases from J, with 15 bases in between. The CDR3 runs to 15 residues. CDR3 coding DNA: TGTGCCAGCAGTCCCCAGACAAGGGGGAATGAAAAACTGTTTTTT. Amino acid sequence: CASSPQTRGNEKLFF.

V and J are TRBV28 and TRBJ2-5; 8 positions agree with TRBD1. J was trimmed by 4 bases and V by 1 base; bases with no gene match: 8. The CDR3 extends over 16 amino acids. CDR1 is MDHEN and CDR2 is SYDVKM in the germline V gene. CDR3 nucleotide sequence: TGTGCCAGCAGTTTATCAGGCAGGGGGCGCTCAGAGACCCAGTACTTC. It specifies CASSLSGRGRSETQYF.

The chain links TRBV6-5 to TRBJ2-7; 8 bases line up with TRBD2. Trimming at V came to 7 bases and at J to 6 bases, leaving 14 bases not matched to a gene. The germline gives CDR1 MNHEY, CDR2 SVGAGI. CDR3 length: 15 residues. The CDR3 bases are TGTGCCAGCACCCCTCCGGGAAGCGGGAGTCGCGAGCAGTACTTC. The encoded protein is CASTPPGSGSREQYF.

This chain uses TRBV6-4 with TRBJ2-3; perhaps TRBD1 as D (6 bases). Trimming left V 4 bases short and J 1 base short, with 12 bases between. The CDR3 contains 15 residues. The V gene's germline CDR1 is MRHNA and CDR2 SNTAGT. CDR3 nucleotides: TGTGCCAGCAGTGCGGTGGCAGGGGGCACAGATACGCAGTATTTT. This translates into CASSAVAGGTDTQYF.